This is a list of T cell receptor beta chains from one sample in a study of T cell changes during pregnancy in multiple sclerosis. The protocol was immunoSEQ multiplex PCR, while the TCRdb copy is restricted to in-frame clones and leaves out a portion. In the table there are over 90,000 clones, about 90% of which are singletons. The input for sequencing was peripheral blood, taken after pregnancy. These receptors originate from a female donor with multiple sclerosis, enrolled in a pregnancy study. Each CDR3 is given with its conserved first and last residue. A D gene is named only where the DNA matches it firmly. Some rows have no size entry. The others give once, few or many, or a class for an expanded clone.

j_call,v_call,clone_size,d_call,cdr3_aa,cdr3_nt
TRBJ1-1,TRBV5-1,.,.,CASRPGGPTKKDTAAEAFF,TGCGCCAGCAGGCCGGGGGGACCGACAAAAAAGGACACCGCGGCTGAAGCTTTCTTT
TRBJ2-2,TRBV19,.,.,CASSTYKGTGELFF,TGTGCCAGTAGTACCTACAAGGGGACCGGGGAGCTGTTTTTT
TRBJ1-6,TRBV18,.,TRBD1,CASSSTGDGTPLHF,TGTGCCAGCTCATCGACAGGGGATGGCACACCCCTCCACTTT
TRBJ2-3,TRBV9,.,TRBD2,CASSVDPSGTSLDTQYF,TGTGCCAGCAGCGTAGACCCATCCGGGACTAGCTTGGATACGCAGTATTTT
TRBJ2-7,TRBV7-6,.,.,CASSFRTDSYEQYF,TGTGCCAGCAGCTTTAGAACAGACTCCTACGAGCAGTACTTC
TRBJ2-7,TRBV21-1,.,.,CLIGGQGAGEQYF,TGTTTAATAGGGGGACAGGGGGCGGGAGAGCAGTACTTC
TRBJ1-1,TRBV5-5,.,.,CASSFNDLGGGNTEAFF,TGTGCCAGCAGCTTTAATGATCTCGGGGGAGGGAACACTGAAGCTTTCTTT
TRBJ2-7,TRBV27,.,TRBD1,CASSFRVDRGLHEQYF,TGTGCCAGCAGTTTCCGTGTTGACAGGGGGCTCCACGAGCAGTACTTC
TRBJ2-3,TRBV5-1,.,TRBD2,CASSSKPSGGSYTDTQYF,TGCGCCAGCAGCTCAAAACCTAGCGGGGGGTCCTACACAGATACGCAGTATTTT
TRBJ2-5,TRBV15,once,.,CATSRPSRQETQYF,TGTGCCACCAGCAGACCTTCTCGGCAAGAGACCCAGTACTTC
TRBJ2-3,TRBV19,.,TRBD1,CASSIAGTGVDTQYF,TGTGCCAGTAGTATAGCCGGGACAGGGGTAGATACGCAGTATTTT
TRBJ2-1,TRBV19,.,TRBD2,CASTLSSGRANEQFF,TGTGCCAGTACACTTTCTAGCGGGAGGGCCAATGAGCAGTTCTTC
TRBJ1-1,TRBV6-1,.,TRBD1,CASSVLGTGVGTEAFF,TGTGCCAGCAGTGTCCTCGGGACAGGCGTGGGCACTGAAGCTTTCTTT
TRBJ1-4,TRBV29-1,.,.,CSDRVYEKLFF,TGCAGCGACAGGGTATATGAAAAACTGTTTTTT
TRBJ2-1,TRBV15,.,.,CATSRDRGHGGSYNEQFF,TGTGCCACCAGCAGAGATAGGGGCCACGGTGGCTCCTACAATGAGCAGTTCTTC
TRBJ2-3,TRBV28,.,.,CASSTPGAGDTQYF,TGTGCCAGCAGTACTCCTGGAGCGGGAGATACGCAGTATTTT
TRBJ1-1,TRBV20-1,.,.,CSAGWEAFF,TGCAGTGCTGGATGGGAGGCTTTCTTT
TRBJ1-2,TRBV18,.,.,CASSPKEDGHGYTF,TGTGCCAGCTCACCAAAGGAGGACGGGCACGGCTACACCTTC
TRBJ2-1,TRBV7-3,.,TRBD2,CASSTSGVNNEQFF,TGTGCCAGCAGTACTAGCGGGGTAAACAATGAGCAGTTCTTC
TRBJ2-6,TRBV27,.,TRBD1,CASSSYQQGSGANVLTF,TGTGCCAGCAGTTCCTATCAACAGGGGTCTGGGGCCAACGTCCTGACTTTC
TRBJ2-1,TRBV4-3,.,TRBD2,CASSQDRALAGGYNEQFF,TGCGCCAGCAGCCAAGATCGGGCGCTAGCGGGGGGGTACAATGAGCAGTTCTTC
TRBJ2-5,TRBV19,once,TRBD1,CASSRTGTGAEETQYF,TGTGCCAGTAGTCGCACCGGGACAGGGGCGGAAGAGACCCAGTACTTC
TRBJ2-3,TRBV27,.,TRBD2,CASRRAGGPTDTQYF,TGTGCCAGCCGTAGAGCGGGAGGGCCGACAGATACGCAGTATTTT
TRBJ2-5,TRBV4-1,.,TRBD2,CASSLGLGETQYF,TGCGCCAGCAGCCTCGGACTAGGAGAGACCCAGTACTTC
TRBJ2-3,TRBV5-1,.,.,CASSLAVGAGRMTDTQYF,TGCGCCAGCAGCTTGGCGGTCGGGGCGGGACGAATGACAGATACGCAGTATTTT
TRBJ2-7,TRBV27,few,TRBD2,CASSLWREGLYEQYF,TGTGCCAGCAGTTTATGGCGGGAGGGCCTCTACGAGCAGTACTTC
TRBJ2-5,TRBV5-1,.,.,CASSLVAGRPETQYF,TGCGCCAGCAGCTTGGTTGCAGGGCGGCCAGAGACCCAGTACTTC
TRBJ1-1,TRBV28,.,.,CASTQFRGRNTEAFF,TGTGCCAGCACCCAGTTTCGAGGGCGGAACACTGAAGCTTTCTTT
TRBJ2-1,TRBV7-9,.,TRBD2,CASSPRGGPYNEQFF,TGTGCCAGCAGTCCGCGGGGAGGGCCTTACAATGAGCAGTTCTTC
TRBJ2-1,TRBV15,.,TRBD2,CATSRIGLAGVNEQFF,TGTGCCACCAGCAGGATAGGACTAGCGGGAGTAAATGAGCAGTTCTTC
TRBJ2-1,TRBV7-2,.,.,CASSLVSGATSYNEQFF,TGTGCCAGCAGCTTAGTGTCAGGGGCCACCTCCTACAATGAGCAGTTCTTC
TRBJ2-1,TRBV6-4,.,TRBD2,CASSFLAGDHEQFF,TGTGCCAGCAGCTTCCTAGCGGGAGATCATGAGCAGTTCTTC
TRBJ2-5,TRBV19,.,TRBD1,CASRLTGQDRRTQYF,TGTGCCAGTAGGTTGACAGGACAGGATAGGAGGACCCAGTACTTC
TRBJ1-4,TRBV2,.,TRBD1,CASSETGGEKLFF,TGTGCCAGCAGTGAAACAGGGGGGGAAAAACTGTTTTTT
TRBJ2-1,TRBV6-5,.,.,CASSYTFQGYNEQFF,TGTGCCAGCAGTTACACTTTCCAGGGTTACAATGAGCAGTTCTTC
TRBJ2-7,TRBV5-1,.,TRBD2,CASSLATSGSFSYEQYF,TGCGCCAGCAGCTTGGCCACTAGCGGGTCGTTCTCCTACGAGCAGTACTTC
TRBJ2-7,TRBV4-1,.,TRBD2,CASSHTGGAGEQYF,TGCGCCAGCAGCCATACCGGGGGGGCGGGTGAGCAGTACTTC
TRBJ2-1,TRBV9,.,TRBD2,CASSGPGTTPYNEQFF,TGTGCCAGCAGCGGCCCCGGGACTACCCCATACAATGAGCAGTTCTTC
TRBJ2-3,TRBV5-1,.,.,CASSLVGSGTDTQYF,TGCGCCAGCAGCTTGGTCGGGTCCGGCACAGATACGCAGTATTTT
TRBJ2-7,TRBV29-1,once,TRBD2,CSVRTEGLAGVSLEYEQYF,TGCAGCGTTCGGACCGAAGGACTAGCGGGGGTCTCCTTGGAATACGAGCAGTACTTC
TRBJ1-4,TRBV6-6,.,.,CASSFIDSTTNEKLFF,TGTGCCAGCAGTTTCATCGACAGTACAACTAATGAAAAACTGTTTTTT
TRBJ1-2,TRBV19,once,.,CASSMQGTVYGYTF,TGTGCCAGTAGTATGCAGGGAACCGTCTATGGCTACACCTTC
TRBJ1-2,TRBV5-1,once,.,CASSFTRGASSYTF,TGCGCCAGCAGTTTCACCCGAGGCGCAAGTAGCTACACCTTC
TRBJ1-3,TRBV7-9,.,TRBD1,CGTTGGSGNTIYF,TGTGGAACTACAGGGGGCTCTGGAAACACCATATATTTT
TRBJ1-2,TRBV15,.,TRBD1,CATSLRDRGNYGYTF,TGTGCCACCAGCCTCCGGGACAGGGGAAACTATGGCTACACCTTC
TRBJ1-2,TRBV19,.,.,CASSIGRQDGYTF,TGTGCCAGTAGTATTGGCAGGCAGGATGGCTACACCTTC